This note documents a single T cell receptor (beta chain) sequence. The antigen is unknown. Germline V CDR1 and CDR2: KGHSH, LQKENI. Deletions cut 5 bases from V and 4 bases from J, with 14 bases between. This CDR3 has 15 amino acids. The data stem from a study of cytomegalovirus exposure and HLA in healthy donors. The PCR used 60 Vbeta and 13 Jbeta primers. TCRdb's copy holds only in-frame clones and misses some; the assay was immunoSEQ multiplex PCR. This table lists under 130,000 clones. Study results and caveats: Later analysis placed DRB1 highest and HLA-C lowest in TCR association rates, which differed by HLA locus. There were some V segments, including TRBV6-2 and TRBV6-3, excluded as indistinguishable. Fewer N-insertions (relative to the 666-donor mean) were reportedly seen in an Asian-associated ancestry cluster in a later analysis.

Sequencing was performed on PBMCs. The chain uses TRBV18 and TRBJ2-2; a possible D gene is TRBD2 (6 bases). The sequence was collected from a man aged 50 to 60 in good health and CMV-seronegative. The CDR3 DNA is TGTGCCAGCTCATTCCTGACTAGTAGCACCGGGGAGCTGTTTTTT. It codes for CASSFLTSSTGELFF. Together with reference TRBV18 and TRBJ2-2, the CDR3 gives the full variable domain: NAGVMQNPRHLVRRRGQEARLRCSPMKGHSHVYWYRQLPEEGLKFMVYLQKENIIDESGMPKERFSAEFPKEGPSILRIQQVVRGDSAAYFCASSFLTSSTGELFFGEGSRLTVL.